Detailed here is one T cell receptor (beta chain). Its antigen is not known. An end of the junction does not agree with germline; a read error may underlie this. The sample is drawn from a study of shared clonotypes between healthy human individuals. Germline V gene lookup returns CDR1 SEHNR and CDR2 FQNEAQ (reference sequence). This CDR3 comprises 12 residues. Study-wide results and limits: Naive subsets usually exceeded memory subsets in estimated richness. Clonotype sharing across donors was expected to vary with sequencing depth.

Assay runs were performed at deep level. Libraries were prepared by immunoSEQ multiplex PCR; TCRdb keeps only in-frame clonotypes and omits some of them. This table holds some 2,500,000 clones, 85% to 95% found once. The study enrolled healthy HIV-negative adults without recent acute infections or vaccinations as donors. The sample comprised naive CD4+ T cells from PBMCs. The sample's subset: CD45RA+ positively selected. The chain carries TRBV7-9 and TRBJ2-7, with 8 bases matching TRBD2. This sequence originates from a man in his late teens or twenties in good health. Some clones in this sample may be carry-over from other donors' samples. CDR3 amino acids: CASSSTSGGRSF. CDR3 bases: TGTGCCAGCAGCTCCACCTCGGGGGGGAGAAGCTTC.